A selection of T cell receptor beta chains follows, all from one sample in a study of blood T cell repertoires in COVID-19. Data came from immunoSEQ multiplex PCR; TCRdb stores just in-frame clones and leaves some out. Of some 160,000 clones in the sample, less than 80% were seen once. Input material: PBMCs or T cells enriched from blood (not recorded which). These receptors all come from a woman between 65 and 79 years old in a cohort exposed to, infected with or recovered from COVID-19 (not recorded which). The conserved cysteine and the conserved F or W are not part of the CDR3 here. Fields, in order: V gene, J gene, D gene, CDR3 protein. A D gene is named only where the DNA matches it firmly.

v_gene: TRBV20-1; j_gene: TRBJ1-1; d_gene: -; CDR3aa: SASFPRGLNTEAF
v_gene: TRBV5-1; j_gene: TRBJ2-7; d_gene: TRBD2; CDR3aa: ASSLGSSGGEQY
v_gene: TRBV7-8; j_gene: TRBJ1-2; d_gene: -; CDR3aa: ASSLSAAGGYT
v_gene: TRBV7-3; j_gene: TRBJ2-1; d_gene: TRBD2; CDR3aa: ASSLSGSGYNEQF
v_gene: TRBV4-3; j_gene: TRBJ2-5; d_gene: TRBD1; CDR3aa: ASSQDRGRRETQY
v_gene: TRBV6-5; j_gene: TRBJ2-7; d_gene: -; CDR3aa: ASSESPTFGYEQY
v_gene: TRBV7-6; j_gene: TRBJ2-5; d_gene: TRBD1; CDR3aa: ASSLGTGRETQY
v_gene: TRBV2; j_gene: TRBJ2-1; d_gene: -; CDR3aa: ASRETSPDNEQF
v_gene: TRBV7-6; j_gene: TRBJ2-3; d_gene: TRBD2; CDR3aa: ASSPQLAGGGGDTQY
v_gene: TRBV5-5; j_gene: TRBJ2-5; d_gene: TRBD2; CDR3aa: ASSLTTSAETQY
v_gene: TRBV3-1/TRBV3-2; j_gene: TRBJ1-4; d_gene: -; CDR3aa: ASSHVTESNEKLF
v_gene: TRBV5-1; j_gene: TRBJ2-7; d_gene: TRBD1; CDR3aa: ASSMDRRTYEQY
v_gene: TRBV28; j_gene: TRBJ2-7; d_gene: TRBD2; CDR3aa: ASSWLSSGWYEQY
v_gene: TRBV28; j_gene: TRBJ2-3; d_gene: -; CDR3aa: ASRTHWGGASSTDTQY
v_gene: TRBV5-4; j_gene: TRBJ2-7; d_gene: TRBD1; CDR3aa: ASSSVNRGRPDEQY
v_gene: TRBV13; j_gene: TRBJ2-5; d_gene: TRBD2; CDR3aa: ASSLAGGETQY
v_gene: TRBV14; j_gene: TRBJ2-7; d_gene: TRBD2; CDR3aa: ASSKGLVGESGYEQY
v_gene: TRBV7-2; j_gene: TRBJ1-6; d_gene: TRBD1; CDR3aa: ASSLNTGVYGSPLH
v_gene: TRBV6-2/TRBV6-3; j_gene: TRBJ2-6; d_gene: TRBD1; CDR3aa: ASSDPGQGNAAGANVLT
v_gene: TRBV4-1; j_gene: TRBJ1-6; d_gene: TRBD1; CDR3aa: ASSQGTGGPRNSPLH
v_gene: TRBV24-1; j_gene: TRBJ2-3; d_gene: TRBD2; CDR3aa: ATSDSREAGTDTQY
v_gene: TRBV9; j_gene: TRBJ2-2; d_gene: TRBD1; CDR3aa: ASSGTGGLTGELF
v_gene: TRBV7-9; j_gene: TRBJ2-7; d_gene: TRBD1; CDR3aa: ASSPLGTGGYEQY
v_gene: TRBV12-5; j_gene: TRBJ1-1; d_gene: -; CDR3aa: ASGLAPGHEAF
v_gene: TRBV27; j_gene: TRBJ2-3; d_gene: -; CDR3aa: ASSLSRGQSTDTQY
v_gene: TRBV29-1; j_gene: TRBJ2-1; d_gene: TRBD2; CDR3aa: SVEGHQTSGRGYEQF
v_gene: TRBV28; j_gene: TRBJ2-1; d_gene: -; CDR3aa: ASSSWGGGGSYNEQF
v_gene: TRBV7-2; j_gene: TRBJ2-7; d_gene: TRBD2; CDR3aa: ASSPTSASYEQY
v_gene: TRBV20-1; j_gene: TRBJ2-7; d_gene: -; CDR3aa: SASKAGISYEQY
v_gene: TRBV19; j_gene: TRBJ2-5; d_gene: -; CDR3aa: ASSNRQYQETQY
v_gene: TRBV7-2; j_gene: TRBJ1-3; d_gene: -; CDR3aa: ASSSTGNSGNTIY
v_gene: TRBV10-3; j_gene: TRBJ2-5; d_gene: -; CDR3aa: AISFQGETQY
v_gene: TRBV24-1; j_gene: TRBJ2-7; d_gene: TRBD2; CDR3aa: ATSDSGTSGIEQY
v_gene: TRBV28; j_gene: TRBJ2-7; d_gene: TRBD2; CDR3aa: ASSLGWGLADPSYEQY
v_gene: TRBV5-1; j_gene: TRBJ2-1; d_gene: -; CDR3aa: ASSPSGSLQHEQF
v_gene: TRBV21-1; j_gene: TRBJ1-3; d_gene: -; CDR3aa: ASSKCPLAGNTIY
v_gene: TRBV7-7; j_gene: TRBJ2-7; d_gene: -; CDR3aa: ASSLASSYEQY
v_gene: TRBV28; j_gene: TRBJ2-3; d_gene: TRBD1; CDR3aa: ASSPGTGCAADTQY
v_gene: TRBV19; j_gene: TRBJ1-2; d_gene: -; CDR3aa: ASSVEGLRGYT
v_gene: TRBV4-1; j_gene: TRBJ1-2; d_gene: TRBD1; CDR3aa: ASSQVRDSGYT
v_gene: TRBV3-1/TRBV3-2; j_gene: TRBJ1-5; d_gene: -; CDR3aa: ASSQEGELSNQPQH
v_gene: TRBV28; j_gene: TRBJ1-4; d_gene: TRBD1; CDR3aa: ASSLWTGFATNEKLF
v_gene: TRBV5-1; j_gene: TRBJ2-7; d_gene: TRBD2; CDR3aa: ASSFGLAGADEQY
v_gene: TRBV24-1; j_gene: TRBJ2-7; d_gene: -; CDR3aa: ATSTLVNDEQY
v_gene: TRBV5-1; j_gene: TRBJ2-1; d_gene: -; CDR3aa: ASSLFGYNEQF
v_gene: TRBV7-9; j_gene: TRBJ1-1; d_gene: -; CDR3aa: ASSLGRENTEAF
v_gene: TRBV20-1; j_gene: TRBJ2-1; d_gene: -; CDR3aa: SANRYNEQF
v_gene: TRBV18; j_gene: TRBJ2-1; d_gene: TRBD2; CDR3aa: ASSPQGLAGVGEQF
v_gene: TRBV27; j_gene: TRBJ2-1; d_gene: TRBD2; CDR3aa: ASSLSRLAVNGNEQF
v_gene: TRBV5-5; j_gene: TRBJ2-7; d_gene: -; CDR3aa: ASSLVYSTGYEQY